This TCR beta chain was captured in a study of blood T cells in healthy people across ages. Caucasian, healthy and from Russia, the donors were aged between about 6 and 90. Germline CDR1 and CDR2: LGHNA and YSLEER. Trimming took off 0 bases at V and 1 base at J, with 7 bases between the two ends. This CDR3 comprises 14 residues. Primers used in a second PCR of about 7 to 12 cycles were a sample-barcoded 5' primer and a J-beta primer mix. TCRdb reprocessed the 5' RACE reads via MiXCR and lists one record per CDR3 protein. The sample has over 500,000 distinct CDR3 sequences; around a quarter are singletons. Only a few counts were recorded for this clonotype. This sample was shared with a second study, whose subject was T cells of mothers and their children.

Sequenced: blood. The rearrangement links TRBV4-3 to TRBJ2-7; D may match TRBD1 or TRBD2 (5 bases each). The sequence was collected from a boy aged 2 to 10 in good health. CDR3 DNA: TGCGCCAGCAGCCAAGATTGGGGGTCCTACGAGCAGTACTTC. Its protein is CASSQDWGSYEQYF.